This TCR beta chain derives from a study of CD8+ T cells in alopecia areata. General observations from the study: Clonality in lesional scalp, especially alopecia totalis/universalis, exceeded that of normal scalp. In patients, TCRs were shared less clearly than in mice, and HLA may possibly be involved.

Sequencing used cDNA as its template, made by extracting RNA and reverse transcribing it. Here immunoSEQ multiplex PCR was the method, and the copy in TCRdb shows in-frame clones only, minus some. The sample includes 150,000 to 200,000 clones, 55% of them seen just once. The V gene's germline CDR1 is MGHRA and CDR2 YSYEKL. The CDR3 extends over 15 amino acids. The V gene lost 4 bases and the J gene lost 5 bases, with 12 bases spanning the gap. PBMCs were stained for CD3, CD4 and CD8, and CD4+ and CD8+ T cells were sorted. A word on this clone: The antigen remains unidentified.

This TCR was recovered from a human donor in good health. This chain connects TRBV4-1 to TRBJ1-6; a possible D gene is TRBD1 (5 bases). Sequencing was done on a sample of CD4+ T cells sorted from blood. CDR3 residues: CASSRREGNNSPLHF. The DNA for the CDR3 is TGCGCCAGCAGCCGGAGGGAGGGGAATAATTCACCCCTCCACTTT.